Listed here is a single TCR beta chain. Its antigen is as yet unknown. The sample originates from a study of vaccination effects on CD4 cells after COVID-19. Study-level background: Following the second dose by a median of 72 days, the post-vaccine samples were obtained.

Repertoires were generated with immunoSEQ multiplex PCR, while TCRdb's copy carries only in-frame clones and drops some. The sample holds tens of thousands of clones, roughly 73% seen once. The study, taken as a whole, reports: Cross-reactivity with common cold coronaviruses was shown by only 1 of 255 vaccine-induced clones in healthy vaccinees. Late post-vaccination, clones induced by infection and those induced by vaccine underwent marked clonal contraction.

Following culture for around 9 days, CD4+ T cells were isolated. As their vaccination, participants received two doses of either BNT162b2 or mRNA-1273. Negative nucleocapsid antibody tests before and after vaccination confirmed no previous SARS-CoV-2 infection. The CDR3 covers 14 residues. Germline V gene sequence: CDR1 SGHRS, CDR2 YFSETQ. Trimming removed 6 bases from V and 8 bases from J, with 17 bases in between. This TCR was sampled from a human donor who received a COVID-19 vaccine. The specimen was CD4+ T cells from PBMCs cultured without peptide, collected after COVID-19 vaccination. This chain connects TRBV5-1 to TRBJ1-4, with TRBD1 as a possible D gene (5 bases). The CDR3 DNA is TGCGCCAGCACCGCCGGGGGAGGACGGGAAAAACTGTTTTTT. This codes for CASTAGGGREKLFF.